The 12 T cell receptor beta chains reported below all come from one sample, sequenced in a study of blood T cells in healthy people across ages. A second 7 to 11 cycle PCR used barcoded and J-beta primers. TCRdb re-derived calls from the 5' RACE reads in MiXCR, one entry per CDR3 protein. The table records roughly 800,000 distinct CDR3 sequences, 58% of them present only once. Source material: blood. These receptors all stem from a man aged 25 to 40 in good health.

V gene TRBV20-1 combines with J gene TRBJ2-3; 11 nucleotides line up with TRBD2. Per the germline V gene, CDR1 is DFQATT and CDR2 is SNEGSKA (reference sequence). J gave up 5 bases and V 6 bases, and 10 bases lay outside the gene matches. The CDR3 has 15 residues. CDR3 loop: CSAPWASGGRDTQYF. The CDR3 nucleotides are TGCAGTGCCCCGTGGGCTAGCGGGGGGCGAGATACGCAGTATTTT.

The chain recombines TRBV29-1 with TRBJ2-7, with D tentatively TRBD1 (7 bases). V was cut by 3 bases and J by 5 bases, with 20 bases left in between. This CDR3 contains 15 residues. CDR1 and CDR2 (germline): SQVTM, ANQGSEA. The CDR3 spells CSVERVAGGMHEQYF. CDR3 sequence (DNA): TGCAGCGTTGAGAGGGTGGCAGGGGGGATGCACGAGCAGTACTTC.

The chain couples TRBV6-2 or TRBV6-3 to TRBJ2-1; D is perhaps TRBD2 (5 bases). The CDR3 spans 13 residues. Trimming removed 5 bases from V and 6 bases from J, with 11 bases in between. CDR1 and CDR2 from the germline V gene are MNHEY and SVGEGT. CDR3 DNA sequence: TGTGCCAGCAGTCGCCCCGGGGTCAATGAGCAGTTCTTC. The encoded protein is CASSRPGVNEQFF.

The genes are TRBV4-3 and TRBJ1-2; D is possibly TRBD1 (6 bases). The CDR3 is 17 residues long. The ends were cut back, 1 base at V and 5 bases at J, with 20 bases in the middle. Germline values: CDR1 LGHNA, CDR2 YSLEER. The CDR3 region has the DNA TGCGCCAGCAGCCAAGCTTTATCCCTCGGAGGGGGGTATGGCTACACCTTC. This sequence encodes CASSQALSLGGGYGYTF.

This clonotype was counted once. V is TRBV6-1 and J is TRBJ2-1; D gene uncertain. This CDR3 comprises 14 residues. Trimming stripped 5 bases from V and 5 bases from J, with 13 bases between. CDR1 MNHNS and CDR2 SASEGT come from the germline V gene. CDR3 in DNA: TGTGCCAGCAGTTGGTCGCCACCCAACAATGAGCAGTTCTTC. Protein sequence: CASSWSPPNNEQFF.

This clonotype was seen a single time. Here the CDR3 reads CASGDRGVISSYNEQYF. CDR3 bases: TGTGCCAGCGGCGACAGGGGGGTCATTAGCTCCTACAATGAGCAGTACTTC. The chain recombines TRBV9 with TRBJ2-1; 9 nucleotides line up with TRBD1. The end of the DNA is better explained by TRBJ2-7, so the J call may be wrong. Looked up from germline, CDR1 is SGDLS and CDR2 is YYNGEE. This CDR3 has 17 residues.

This clonotype was seen a handful of times. J is TRBJ2-5 and V is TRBV20-1; D is perhaps TRBD1 or TRBD2 (5 bases each). Germline assignment: CDR1 DFQATT and CDR2 SNEGSKA (reference sequence). The V end was cut by 5 bases, the J end by 2 bases, with 18 bases between. This CDR3 has 15 residues. The CDR3, as DNA: TGCAGTGCTTTTACTGGGGGACGAACGCAAGAGACCCAGTACTTC. Its translation: CSAFTGGRTQETQYF.

The chain couples TRBV4-2 to TRBJ2-3, with D perhaps assigned TRBD1 or TRBD2 (6 bases each). Between the trimmed V and J ends, which lost 3 bases and 2 bases, there was a span of 12 bases. The CDR3 spans 15 residues. Germline CDR1 is LGHNA and CDR2 is YNFKEQ. CDR3 loop: CASSQGGRDTDTQYF. In DNA, the CDR3 is TGTGCCAGCAGCCAGGGGGGCCGTGACACAGATACGCAGTATTTT.

V usage is TRBV5-1 and J usage is TRBJ2-7; possible D gene TRBD1, 5 bases. The CDR3 sequence is 15 residues long. V lost 5 bases and J 3 bases, leaving 18 bases between the germline ends. Germline V gives CDR1 SGHRS, CDR2 YFSETQ. CDR3 bases: TGCGCCAGCAGAATGGACACGGCCACATTCTACGAGCAGTACTTC. Translated: CASRMDTATFYEQYF.

The J gene is TRBJ2-4, the V gene TRBV9, with TRBD1 matching over 10 bases. Germline CDR1 is SGDLS and CDR2 is YYNGEE. Trimming took 3 bases from V and 3 from J; bases not matched to a gene: 15. The CDR3 has 19 residues. The CDR3 coding sequence is TGTGCCAGCAGCGCGGGGACAGGGGCAGGCACAACCATCAAAAACATTCAGTACTTC. It encodes CASSAGTGAGTTIKNIQYF. The variable domain in full, completed from reference TRBV9 and TRBJ2-4, reads DSGVTQTPKHLITATGQRVTLRCSPRSGDLSVYWYQQSLDQGLQFLIQYYNGEERAKGNILERFSAQQFPDLHSELNLSSLELGDSALYFCASSAGTGAGTTIKNIQYFGAGTRLSVL.

This clonotype was counted a single time. This CDR3 reads CASRRAGVLNEQYF. In DNA form, the CDR3 reads TGTGCCAGCAGGAGGGCGGGGGTGCTCAACGAGCAGTACTTC. The chain links TRBV6-1 to TRBJ2-7; 7 bases map to TRBD2. The V gene end was trimmed by 6 bases and the J gene end by 5 bases; junction bases not matched to a gene: 10. There are 14 residues in the CDR3. Germline loops: CDR1 MNHNS, CDR2 SASEGT.

This chain links TRBV6-2 or TRBV6-3 with TRBJ2-7; 10 bases map to TRBD1. Unmatched junction bases numbered 12, after V lost 8 bases and J lost 2 bases. The CDR3 runs to 16 residues. Germline lookup yields CDR1 MNHEY and CDR2 SVGEGT. CDR3 residues: CASRVLWGQGTYEQYF. The CDR3 bases are TGTGCCAGCCGTGTATTGTGGGGACAGGGGACCTACGAGCAGTACTTC.